This record concerns one TCR beta chain sequence. The CDR3 is made up of 16 amino acids. The trim removed 0 bases at V and 3 bases at J, leaving 3 bases unmatched. Germline V CDR1 and CDR2: SGHTA, FQGTGA. The data are from a study of blood T cell repertoires in COVID-19. Study information: From T cells, B-cell-depleted T cells, or PBMCs came the material, which was cDNA or gDNA.

In the original analysis: Counts of nucleated cells, estimated from reference gene primer amplification, were obtained. Sequencing used immunoSEQ multiplex PCR; TCRdb keeps in-frame clones, though not all of them. That table furnishes V, J and clone size, whereas the DNA furnished D and trimming. Among over 150,000 clones listed, approximately 88% were seen once. The chain is built from TRBV7-3 and TRBJ2-3, with 10 bases fitting TRBD1. The sample taken for sequencing was peripheral blood. The source of this sequence is a woman aged 60 to 75 who had recovered from COVID-19. Written as DNA, the CDR3 is TGTGCCAGCAGCTTAACAGGACAGGGGGGTACAGATACGCAGTATTTT. It specifies CASSLTGQGGTDTQYF.